The 26 T cell receptor beta chains given below trace back to one sample, sequenced in a study of T cell responses to AZD1222 COVID-19 vaccine. This table comes from immunoSEQ multiplex PCR, and its TCRdb copy is limited to in-frame clones, with some not included. This sample has about 150,000 clones; roughly nine tenths occur once, and the top ten carry 18%. The input for sequencing was peripheral blood, taken on day 0 of AZD1222 vaccination. The receptors derive from an adult in good health.

The chain links TRBV5-1 to TRBJ2-3; D possibly matches TRBD1 or TRBD2 (6 bases each). Trimming cost V 4 bases and J 6 bases, with 15 bases left between them. The CDR3 has 14 residues. Looked up from germline, CDR1 is SGHRS and CDR2 is YFSETQ. The CDR3 DNA sequence: TGCGCCAGCAGCGTGGGCGGGACAAGGGATACGCAGTATTTT. Translation gives CASSVGGTRDTQYF.

The rearrangement uses TRBV18 and TRBJ1-6; D gene uncertain. The germline V gene has CDR1 KGHSH and CDR2 LQKENI. The CDR3 is made up of 15 amino acids. The V end lost 2 bases, the J end lost 8 bases, and 13 bases lay between the germline ends. This chain's CDR3 is CASSPDGRGYSPLHF. CDR3 nucleotide sequence: TGTGCCAGCTCACCAGATGGCCGCGGATATTCACCCCTCCACTTT. The full variable domain, its missing parts supplied by reference TRBV18 and TRBJ1-6, is NAGVMQNPRHLVRRRGQEARLRCSPMKGHSHVYWYRQLPEEGLKFMVYLQKENIIDESGMPKERFSAEFPKEGPSILRIQQVVRGDSAAYFCASSPDGRGYSPLHFGNGTRLTVT.

This chain links TRBV7-9 with TRBJ1-2; D is unclear. Germline V gene data show CDR1 as SEHNR and CDR2 as FQNEAQ (reference sequence). Trimming left V 2 bases short and J 8 bases short, with 21 bases between. The CDR3 has 16 amino acids. The CDR3: CASSLPRGWGGKGYTF. Written as DNA, the CDR3 is TGTGCCAGCAGCTTACCTCGAGGCTGGGGAGGAAAGGGCTACACCTTC.

This clone was counted a few times. The chain recombines TRBV7-3 with TRBJ2-2; D possibly corresponds to TRBD2 (5 bases). The CDR3 consists of 14 residues. The V end lost 5 bases, the J end lost 7 bases, and 14 bases lay between the germline ends. Germline CDR1 and CDR2: SGHTA and FQGTGA. For the CDR3, the DNA is TGTGCCAGCAGCGCGGTAGCGTCCCACGGGGAGCTGTTTTTT. It encodes CASSAVASHGELFF.

The V call is TRBV7-2, the J call TRBJ2-3; 7 bases are a match to TRBD2. V dropped 3 bases and J dropped 2; count of bases not matched to a gene: 2. The CDR3 contains 14 residues. Germline loops: CDR1 SGHTA, CDR2 FQGNSA. The CDR3 bases are TGTGCCAGCAGCTTGACTAGCTTCACAGATACGCAGTATTTT. It is translated as CASSLTSFTDTQYF.

The chain joins TRBV7-6 to TRBJ2-7; 8 positions match TRBD2. The J segment lost 2 bases and the V segment lost 4 bases, leaving 7 bases of the junction unmatched. The CDR3 has 15 residues. Germline V gene lookup returns CDR1 SGHVS and CDR2 FNYEAQ. CDR3: CASSWGGRLTYEQYF. CDR3 in DNA: TGTGCCAGCAGCTGGGGCGGGAGGTTAACCTACGAGCAGTACTTC.

This rearrangement joins TRBV4-2 to TRBJ2-1; D call uncertain. The V gene's germline CDR1 is LGHNA and CDR2 YNFKEQ. V shed 3 bases and J shed 5 bases, with 8 bases lying between them. The CDR3 sequence is 13 residues long. The CDR3 sequence: CASSHPLNNEQFF. The CDR3 DNA reads as TGTGCCAGCAGCCACCCGTTGAACAATGAGCAGTTCTTC.

This rearrangement joins TRBV11-3 to TRBJ2-1; tentative D call: TRBD1 (5 bases). The CDR3 length is 13 residues. Germline CDR1 SGHNT, CDR2 YENEEA. The V and J ends lost 7 bases and 5 bases respectively, with 12 bases between them. The CDR3 loop is CASTQGANNEQFF. CDR3 in DNA: TGTGCCAGCACTCAAGGGGCAAACAATGAGCAGTTCTTC.

This clone has more than one count but fewer than ten. The V call is TRBV24-1, the J call TRBJ2-1; TRBD2 matches at 15 bases. Germline lookup yields CDR1 KGHDR and CDR2 SFDVKD. V shed 9 bases, J shed 0 bases, and the junction held 8 bases outside the gene matches. This CDR3 spans 18 amino acids. CDR3 in DNA: TGTGCCACCGAGCGGACTAGCGGGAGGGCCAGCTCCTACAATGAGCAGTTCTTC. As protein: CATERTSGRASSYNEQFF.

The rearrangement joins TRBV10-3 to TRBJ1-1, with 9 bases lining up with TRBD1. V dropped 8 bases and J dropped 3; count of bases not matched to a gene: 16. In germline, CDR1 is ENHRY, CDR2 SYGVKD. The CDR3 totals 17 residues. In DNA, the CDR3 is TGTGCCATCCGGGGGGGGACAGGGTATGTTTCGGACACTGAAGCTTTCTTT. This translates into CAIRGGTGYVSDTEAFF.

The gene calls are TRBV6-5 and TRBJ2-7, with 9 bases identical to TRBD1. The CDR3 is 14 residues long. CDR1 is MNHEY, CDR2 SVGAGI, per germline. The J segment lost 5 bases and the V segment lost 6 bases, leaving 8 bases of the junction unmatched. In nucleotides, the CDR3 is TGTGCCAGCAGCCGGGACAGGGTTTATGACGAGCAGTACTTC. Its translation: CASSRDRVYDEQYF.

The rearrangement joins TRBV5-8 to TRBJ1-2; a weak D match, TRBD1 (6 bases). This CDR3 is built from 14 residues. V was pared by 4 bases and J by 3 bases, with 13 bases between. The germline V gene has CDR1 SGHTS and CDR2 YDEGEE. The CDR3: CASSRRGLDYGYTF. In DNA, the CDR3 is TGTGCCAGCAGCCGCCGGGGGCTAGACTATGGCTACACCTTC.

This chain links TRBV5-6 with TRBJ2-3, with D uncertain. The germline V gene encodes CDR1 SGHDT and CDR2 YYEEEE. The V and J ends lost 0 bases and 5 bases respectively, with 7 bases between them. CDR3 size: 13 residues. The CDR3 DNA sequence: TGTGCCAGCAGCTTGGGGAGTAGAGATACGCAGTATTTT. This encodes CASSLGSRDTQYF. The entire variable domain, with the rest obtained from reference TRBV5-6 and TRBJ2-3, is as follows: DAGVTQSPTHLIKTRGQQVTLRCSPKSGHDTVSWYQQALGQGPQFIFQYYEEEERQRGNFPDRFSGHQFPNYSSELNVNALLLGDSALYLCASSLGSRDTQYFGPGTRLTVL.

V and J are TRBV6-2 or TRBV6-3 and TRBJ1-5; D is ambiguous. V lost 0 bases and J lost 12, with 12 bases in between. Germline loops: CDR1 MNHEY, CDR2 SVGEGT. This CDR3 is built from 13 residues. CDR3 amino acids: CASSYSGVSLQHF. CDR3 nucleotide sequence: TGTGCCAGCAGTTACTCTGGAGTTTCTCTCCAGCATTTT.

The chain links TRBV24-1 to TRBJ1-3; D is unclear. The CDR3 runs 15 residues. Per germline, CDR1 KGHDR and CDR2 SFDVKD. Between the trimmed V and J ends, which lost 4 bases and 1 base, there was a span of 10 bases. CDR3 sequence: CATSDPSGSGNTIYF. CDR3 nucleotide sequence: TGTGCCACCAGTGACCCGTCCGGGTCTGGAAACACCATATATTTT.

This clone appeared a single time. The J gene is TRBJ2-7, the V gene TRBV11-1; a possible D gene is TRBD1 (5 bases). V was shortened by 2 bases and J by 7 bases, with 9 bases between the two germline ends. This CDR3 has 12 amino acids. Per germline, CDR1 SGHAT and CDR2 FQDESV (reference sequence). CDR3 residues: CASSLQGWEQYF. As DNA, the CDR3 is TGTGCCAGCAGCTTACAGGGTTGGGAGCAGTACTTC. The full variable domain, completed using reference TRBV11-1 and TRBJ2-7, is EAEVAQSPRYKITEKSQAVAFWCDPISGHATLYWYRQILGQGPELLVQFQDESVVDDSQLPKDRFSAERLKGVDSTLKIQPAELGDSAMYLCASSLQGWEQYFGPGTRLTVT.

This chain connects TRBV7-2 to TRBJ1-4, with D tentatively TRBD1 (6 bases). The V end lost 6 bases, the J end lost 8 bases, and 13 bases lay between the germline ends. There are 13 residues in the CDR3. Germline lookup yields CDR1 SGHTA and CDR2 FQGNSA. The chain's CDR3 is CASRKGGGEKLFF. In nucleotides, the CDR3 is TGTGCCAGCAGGAAGGGTGGGGGCGAAAAACTGTTTTTT.

This chain links TRBV24-1 with TRBJ2-2, with D unclear. Trimming shortened V by 9 bases and J by 4 bases, and 14 bases separated the two germline ends. CDR1 and CDR2 from the germline V gene are KGHDR and SFDVKD. The CDR3 is 14 amino acids. The CDR3 DNA reads as TGTGCCACCGGTACGGCTAGTCGCACCGGGGAGCTGTTTTTT. It encodes CATGTASRTGELFF.

The table lists this clone with a count of one. The rearrangement uses TRBV10-2 and TRBJ1-1, with D unresolved. From germline, CDR1 is WSHSY and CDR2 SAAADI. V lost 6 bases and J 0 bases, leaving 17 bases between the germline ends. This CDR3 has 16 amino acids. The CDR3 spells CASRSSPMALNTEAFF. For the CDR3, the DNA is TGCGCCAGCAGGAGCAGCCCTATGGCCTTGAACACTGAAGCTTTCTTT.

This chain uses TRBV10-1 with TRBJ2-3; possibly TRBD1 or TRBD2 for D (5 bases each). Trimming cost V 6 bases and J 4 bases, with 29 bases left between them. Germline loops: CDR1 WNHNN, CDR2 SYGVQD (reference sequence). The CDR3 runs 19 residues. This CDR3 is CASRSLNHRGVEEADTQYF. In DNA form, the CDR3 reads TGCGCCAGCAGATCGTTGAACCACCGGGGCGTAGAGGAAGCAGATACGCAGTATTTT.

The J gene is TRBJ2-1, the V gene TRBV10-3; D may be TRBD1 or TRBD2 (6 bases each). This CDR3 has 15 residues. Trimming left V 5 bases short and J 3 bases short, with 14 bases between. The germline V gene encodes CDR1 ENHRY and CDR2 SYGVKD. The CDR3 reads CAISFSGGGYNEQFF. The CDR3 nucleotides are TGTGCCATCAGTTTCAGCGGAGGGGGCTACAATGAGCAGTTCTTC.

V usage is TRBV5-1 and J usage is TRBJ1-4, with a possible D match to TRBD1 (5 bases). V was cut by 4 bases and J by 6 bases, with 16 bases left in between. Germline V gives CDR1 SGHRS, CDR2 YFSETQ. This CDR3 contains 15 residues. The CDR3 DNA reads as TGCGCCAGCAGCCCCAGGAATAGGGGAGATGAAAAACTGTTTTTT. This codes for CASSPRNRGDEKLFF.

The chain uses TRBV9 and TRBJ1-2, with TRBD1 as a possible D gene (5 bases). The V end lost 0 bases, the J end lost 6 bases, and 9 bases lay between the germline ends. The germline V gene encodes CDR1 SGDLS and CDR2 YYNGEE. The CDR3 covers 13 residues. CDR3 DNA sequence: TGTGCCAGCAGCGTAGAATGGGGCGATGGCTACACCTTC. Amino acids: CASSVEWGDGYTF. The variable domain in full, completed from reference TRBV9 and TRBJ1-2, reads DSGVTQTPKHLITATGQRVTLRCSPRSGDLSVYWYQQSLDQGLQFLIQYYNGEERAKGNILERFSAQQFPDLHSELNLSSLELGDSALYFCASSVEWGDGYTFGSGTRLTVV.

The gene calls are TRBV7-2 and TRBJ1-3; D is unclear. Trimming removed 4 bases from V and 0 bases from J, with 16 bases in between. The CDR3 is 17 amino acids. In germline, CDR1 is SGHTA, CDR2 FQGNSA. The CDR3 reads CASSYGPQIRSGNTIYF. CDR3 sequence (DNA): TGTGCCAGCAGCTATGGCCCTCAGATTCGCTCTGGAAACACCATATATTTT.

The chain is built from TRBV23-1 and TRBJ1-2; D gene ambiguous. TRBV23-1 is an ORF; its function is uncertain. The V end was cut by 8 bases, the J end by 8 bases, with 21 bases between. The CDR3 sequence is 14 residues long. The chain's CDR3 is CASGNPFQVCGYTF. Here the CDR3 DNA reads TGCGCCAGCGGCAACCCGTTTCAAGTGTGCGGCTACACCTTC.

This clone has just a few counts. This chain joins TRBV9 and TRBJ1-3; D is perhaps TRBD1 (5 bases). CDR1 SGDLS and CDR2 YYNGEE come from the germline V gene. The CDR3 sequence is 17 residues long. V was shortened by 0 bases and J by 0 bases, with 13 bases between the two germline ends. The CDR3 coding sequence is TGTGCCAGCAGCGTAGATGATGGGGGGAGCTCTGGAAACACCATATATTTT. Residues: CASSVDDGGSSGNTIYF.